This is a list of T cell receptor beta chains from one sample in a study of cytomegalovirus exposure and HLA in healthy donors. Repertoires were generated with immunoSEQ multiplex PCR, while TCRdb's copy carries only in-frame clones and drops some. The table shows approximately 61,000 clones, with 55% to 70% occurring only once. The specimen was PBMCs. These TCRs come from a woman between 50 and 59 years old in good health and CMV-seronegative. Each CDR3 is given with its conserved first and last residue. D genes are given only for firm matches. A clone size is listed for some rows: how often the clone was seen (once, few, many), or a class if it is expanded.

V gene	clone size	J gene	D gene	CDR3 DNA	CDR3 protein
TRBV7-9	-	TRBJ1-5	TRBD1	TGTGCCAGCAGCCCTGGGACAGATATTGGGGAGCCCCAGCATTTT	CASSPGTDIGEPQHF
TRBV5-1	few	TRBJ2-7	TRBD2	TGCGCCAGCAGCTTGGCCCCTTCTAGCGGGACCTCCTACGAGCAGTACTTC	CASSLAPSSGTSYEQYF
TRBV5-1	-	TRBJ2-3	-	TGCGCCAGCAGCTGGGCCTCAGGGGCAGGGGATACGCAGTATTTT	CASSWASGAGDTQYF
TRBV28	-	TRBJ2-1	-	TGTGCCAGCAGTTTCCTGGAGGCGCGCGAGCAGTTCTTC	CASSFLEAREQFF
TRBV28	-	TRBJ2-3	-	TGTGCCAGTACAGGATCTCCTCCAGCAGATACGCAGTATTTT	CASTGSPPADTQYF
TRBV15	-	TRBJ2-1	TRBD1	TGTGCCACCCGCCCCTTCGGGACAGGTTCTAATGAGCAGTTCTTC	CATRPFGTGSNEQFF
TRBV6-5	few	TRBJ1-1	TRBD1	TGTGCCAGCAGAGAGACAGGGCCCACTGAAGCTTTCTTT	CASRETGPTEAFF
TRBV11-3	-	TRBJ2-5	-	TGTGCCAGCAGCCAAGACAATGAAGAGACCCAGTACTTC	CASSQDNEETQYF
TRBV7-9	-	TRBJ2-7	-	TGTGCCAGCAGCTCCCGGGACAAGCCCTACGAGCAGTACTTC	CASSSRDKPYEQYF
TRBV30	-	TRBJ2-7	TRBD1	TGTGCCTGGAGCAAGGACAGGGGCCACGAGCAGTACTTC	CAWSKDRGHEQYF
TRBV2	-	TRBJ2-5	-	TGTGCCAGCAGTATTACGCTGGACACTTCAGAGACCCAGTACTTC	CASSITLDTSETQYF
TRBV7-9	-	TRBJ1-4	-	TGTGCCAGCAGCTTACCCCTCCTAGGCAAACTGTTTTTT	CASSLPLLGKLFF
TRBV5-4	-	TRBJ1-1	TRBD1	TGTGCCAGCAGCTTGGGACAGGGGAGTTTCACTGAAGCTTTCTTT	CASSLGQGSFTEAFF
TRBV28	-	TRBJ1-4	TRBD1	TGTGCCAGCAGTCCCTCCGGGACAGGGAATGAAAAACTGTTTTTT	CASSPSGTGNEKLFF
TRBV4-3	-	TRBJ1-4	-	TGCGCCAGCAGCCAAGAAGTTGGTCGGGTTAATGAAAAACTGTTTTTT	CASSQEVGRVNEKLFF
TRBV2	few	TRBJ1-5	-	TGTGCCAGCAGTGGGGGCAGGGGAAATCAGCCCCAGCATTTT	CASSGGRGNQPQHF
TRBV6-6	-	TRBJ1-1	TRBD1	TGTGCCAGCAGTGACAGGGTAACTGAAGCTTTCTTT	CASSDRVTEAFF
TRBV7-2	-	TRBJ2-7	TRBD1	TGTGCCAGCAGCCCACAGGGGTTCTACGAGCAGTACTTC	CASSPQGFYEQYF
TRBV4-1	-	TRBJ2-7	TRBD1	TGCGCCAGCTTAGGGACAGGGGGCTACGAGCAGTACTTC	CASLGTGGYEQYF